This is a list of T cell receptor beta chains from one sample in a study of technical replicates of blood from several donors. Assay used: immunoSEQ multiplex PCR; TCRdb lists only in-frame clones, some missing. The table has fewer than 110,000 clones, roughly 95% seen once. Sequences were obtained from T cells isolated from PBMCs. The receptors stem from a human donor in good health. Both conserved end residues are part of each CDR3. D genes are given only for firm matches. Where a row states a size, it is once, few, many or the class of an expanded clone; other rows omit it.

CDR3nt,CDR3aa,v_gene,d_gene,j_gene,abundance
TGCGCCAGCAGCCAAATCCGGGAGAAGCGCGTAAATGAGCAGTTCTTC,CASSQIREKRVNEQFF,TRBV4-1,-,TRBJ2-1,-
TGCGCCAGCAGCTTGGACAGAACTAACTATGGCTACACCTTC,CASSLDRTNYGYTF,TRBV5-1,-,TRBJ1-2,-
TGTGCCAGTAGTATCGGAGGGACTAACACTGAAGCTTTCTTT,CASSIGGTNTEAFF,TRBV19,-,TRBJ1-1,-
TGCGCCAGCAGCCAAGTCCGGGGGGGTTACGAGCAGTACTTC,CASSQVRGGYEQYF,TRBV4-1,TRBD2,TRBJ2-7,-
TGTGCCAGCAGCTCACTTACTAGCGCCCAAGAGACCCAGTACTTC,CASSSLTSAQETQYF,TRBV7-2,TRBD2,TRBJ2-5,-
TGTGCCAGTAGGGTCAGGCTTAATCAGCCCCAGCATTTT,CASRVRLNQPQHF,TRBV19,-,TRBJ1-5,-
TGTGCCAGCAGTGAGATGGGACAGAGAAATCAGCCCCAGCATTTT,CASSEMGQRNQPQHF,TRBV2,TRBD1,TRBJ1-5,-
TGTGCCAGCAGCGTAGTTGCAGCTGAAGCTTTCTTT,CASSVVAAEAFF,TRBV9,-,TRBJ1-1,once
TGCGCCAGCACCTCTAGCTACGAGCAGTACTTC,CASTSSYEQYF,TRBV10-2,-,TRBJ2-7,-
TGTGCCAGCAGCCAAGCCAGGCCAGCGAACACCGGGGAGCTGTTTTTT,CASSQARPANTGELFF,TRBV14,-,TRBJ2-2,-
TGTGCCACCAGCAGGGAGGGGAGGAACGAGCAGTACTTC,CATSREGRNEQYF,TRBV15,-,TRBJ2-7,-
TGTGCCAGCAGTTTGTCATCCTACAATGAGCAGTTCTTC,CASSLSSYNEQFF,TRBV27,-,TRBJ2-1,-
TGCGCCAGCAGCCAAGTGACCTCAGCGGGACCCATCTACGAGCAGTACTTC,CASSQVTSAGPIYEQYF,TRBV4-1,TRBD2,TRBJ2-7,-
TGCGCCAGCAGCTACAGGGTGGGCTCCTACAATGAGCAGTTCTTC,CASSYRVGSYNEQFF,TRBV5-1,-,TRBJ2-1,-
TGCGCCAGCAGCTTGGGACAGGTTACTGAAGCTTTCTTT,CASSLGQVTEAFF,TRBV5-1,-,TRBJ1-1,-
TGTGCCAGTAGTAATGAGGGAGGGGCTATTAGTTCCTACAATGAGCAGTTCTTC,CASSNEGGAISSYNEQFF,TRBV19,TRBD2,TRBJ2-1,once
TGTGCCAGCAGCCCCGGGACAGGGAGAACCGGGGAGCTGTTTTTT,CASSPGTGRTGELFF,TRBV7-9,TRBD1,TRBJ2-2,-
TGTGCCAGCTCACGCGACATCTCTGGGGCCAACGTCCTGACTTTC,CASSRDISGANVLTF,TRBV18,-,TRBJ2-6,-
TGCAGCGTTGTATCAGGGACTACCGATCTTCTTGGCCCTAACTATGGCTACACCTTC,CSVVSGTTDLLGPNYGYTF,TRBV29-1,-,TRBJ1-2,-
TGCGCCAGCACGGACAACGGCCCCTACGAGCAGTACTTC,CASTDNGPYEQYF,TRBV10-2,-,TRBJ2-7,-
TGTGCCAGTAGACGGACTCCCTACGAGCAGTACTTC,CASRRTPYEQYF,TRBV6-5,-,TRBJ2-7,-
TGTGCCATCAGGCGGGACAGGGGTGATGGCTACACCTTC,CAIRRDRGDGYTF,TRBV10-3,TRBD1,TRBJ1-2,-
TGTGCCAGCAGGGCCGTTAGCGGGAGCTCCTACGAGCAGTACTTC,CASRAVSGSSYEQYF,TRBV2,TRBD2,TRBJ2-7,-
TGTGCCAGTAGTGCGAGCGGGAGGGCCTACAATGAGCAGTTCTTC,CASSASGRAYNEQFF,TRBV19,TRBD2,TRBJ2-1,few
TGTGCCAGTAGCACAGGGTTGAGAAACATTCAGTACTTC,CASSTGLRNIQYF,TRBV19,-,TRBJ2-4,-